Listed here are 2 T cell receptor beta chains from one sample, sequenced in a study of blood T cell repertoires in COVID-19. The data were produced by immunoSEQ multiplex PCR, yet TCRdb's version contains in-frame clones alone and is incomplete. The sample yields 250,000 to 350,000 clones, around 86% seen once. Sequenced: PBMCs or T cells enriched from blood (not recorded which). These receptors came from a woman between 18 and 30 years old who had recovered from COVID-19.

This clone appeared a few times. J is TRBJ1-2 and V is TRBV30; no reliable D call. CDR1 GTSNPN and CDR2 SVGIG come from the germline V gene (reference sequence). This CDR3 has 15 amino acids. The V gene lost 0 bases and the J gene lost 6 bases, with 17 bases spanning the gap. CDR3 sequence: CAWSVLLTTTNGYTF. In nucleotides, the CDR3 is TGTGCCTGGAGTGTACTTTTAACGACTACCAATGGCTACACCTTC.

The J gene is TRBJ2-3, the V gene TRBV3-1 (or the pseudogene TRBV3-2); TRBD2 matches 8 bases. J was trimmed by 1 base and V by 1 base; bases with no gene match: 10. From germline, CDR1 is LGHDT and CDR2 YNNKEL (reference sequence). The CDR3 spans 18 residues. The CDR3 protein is CASSQAVSGTSGTDTQYF. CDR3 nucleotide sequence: TGTGCCAGCAGCCAAGCCGTATCCGGGACTAGTGGCACAGATACGCAGTATTTT.